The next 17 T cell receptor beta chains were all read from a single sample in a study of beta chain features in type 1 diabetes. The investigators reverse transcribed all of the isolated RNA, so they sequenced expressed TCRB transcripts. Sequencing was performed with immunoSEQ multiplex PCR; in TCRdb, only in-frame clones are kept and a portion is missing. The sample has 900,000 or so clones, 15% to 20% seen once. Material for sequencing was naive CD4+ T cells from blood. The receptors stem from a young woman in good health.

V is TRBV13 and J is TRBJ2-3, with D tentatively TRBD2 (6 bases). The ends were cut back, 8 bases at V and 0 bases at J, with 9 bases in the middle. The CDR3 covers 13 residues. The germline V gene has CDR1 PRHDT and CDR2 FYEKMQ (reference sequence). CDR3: CASAGSSTDTQYF. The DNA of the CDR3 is TGTGCCAGCGCCGGGAGTAGCACAGATACGCAGTATTTT.

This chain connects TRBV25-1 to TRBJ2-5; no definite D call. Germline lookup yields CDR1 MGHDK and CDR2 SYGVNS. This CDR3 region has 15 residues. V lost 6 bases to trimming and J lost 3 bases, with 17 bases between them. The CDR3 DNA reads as TGTGCCAGCAGCCCCCGCAGACGGAGTAAAGAGACCCAGTACTTC. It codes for CASSPRRRSKETQYF. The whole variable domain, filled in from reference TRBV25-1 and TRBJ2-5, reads EADIYQTPRYLVIGTGKKITLECSQTMGHDKMYWYQQDPGMELHLIHYSYGVNSTEKGDLSSESTVSRIRTEHFPLTLESARPSHTSQYLCASSPRRRSKETQYFGPGTRLLVL.

The CDR3 sequence is CASSLGLAGADPEQFF. DNA for the CDR3: TGTGCCAGCAGCTTAGGGCTAGCGGGAGCCGACCCCGAGCAGTTCTTC. This sequence joins TRBV11-3 and TRBJ2-1; 10 nucleotides align to TRBD2. CDR3 length: 16 residues. Germline CDR1 reads SGHNT; CDR2 reads YENEEA. V dropped 1 base and J dropped 10; count of bases not matched to a gene: 10.

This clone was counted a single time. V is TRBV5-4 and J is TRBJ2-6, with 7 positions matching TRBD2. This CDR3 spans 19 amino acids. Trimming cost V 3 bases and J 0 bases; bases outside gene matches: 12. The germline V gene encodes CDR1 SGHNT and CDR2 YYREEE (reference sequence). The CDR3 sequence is CASSSPTSSKPSGANVLTF. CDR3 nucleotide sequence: TGTGCCAGCAGCTCTCCGACTAGCTCCAAGCCCTCTGGGGCCAACGTCCTGACTTTC.

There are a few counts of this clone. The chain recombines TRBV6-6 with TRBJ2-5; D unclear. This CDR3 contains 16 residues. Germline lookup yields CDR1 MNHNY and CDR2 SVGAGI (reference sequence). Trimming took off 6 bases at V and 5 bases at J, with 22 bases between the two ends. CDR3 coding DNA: TGTGCCAGCAGCCACGGGCGATCTCCGGCAAGGGAGACCCAGTACTTC. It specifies CASSHGRSPARETQYF.

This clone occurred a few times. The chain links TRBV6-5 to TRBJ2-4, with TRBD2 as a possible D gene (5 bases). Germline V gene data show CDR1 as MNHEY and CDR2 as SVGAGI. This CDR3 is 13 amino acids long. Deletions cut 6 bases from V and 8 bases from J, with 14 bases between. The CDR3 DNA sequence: TGTGCCAGCAGGATGTCGAGGGTTGACATTCAGTACTTC. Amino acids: CASRMSRVDIQYF.

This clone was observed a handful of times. The CDR3 sequence is CAISKSSSRLDTQYF. The CDR3, as DNA: TGTGCCATCTCGAAGTCGAGTTCGAGGCTAGATACGCAGTATTTT. V gene TRBV2 combines with J gene TRBJ2-3, with no clear D. CDR1 is SNHLY and CDR2 is FYNNEI in the germline V gene. The V end was cut by 10 bases, the J end by 5 bases, with 22 bases between. The CDR3 length is 15 residues.

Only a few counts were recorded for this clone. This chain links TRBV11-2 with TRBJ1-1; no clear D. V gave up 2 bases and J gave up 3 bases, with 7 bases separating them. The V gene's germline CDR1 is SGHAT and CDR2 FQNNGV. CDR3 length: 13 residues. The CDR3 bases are TGTGCCAGCAGCTTATCCCTACACACTGAAGCTTTCTTT. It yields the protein CASSLSLHTEAFF.

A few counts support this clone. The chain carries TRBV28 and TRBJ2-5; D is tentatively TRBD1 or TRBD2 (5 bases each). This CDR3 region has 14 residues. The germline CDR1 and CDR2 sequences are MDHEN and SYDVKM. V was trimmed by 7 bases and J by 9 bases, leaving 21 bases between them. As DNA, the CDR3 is TGTGCCAGCAACCTTGGGGGTTCGGCTGGGCCCCAGTACTTC. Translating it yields CASNLGGSAGPQYF. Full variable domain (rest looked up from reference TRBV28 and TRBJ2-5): DVKVTQSSRYLVKRTGEKVFLECVQDMDHENMFWYRQDPGLGLRLIYFSYDVKMKEKGDIPEGYSVSREKKERFSLILESASTNQTSMYLCASNLGGSAGPQYFGPGTRLLVL.

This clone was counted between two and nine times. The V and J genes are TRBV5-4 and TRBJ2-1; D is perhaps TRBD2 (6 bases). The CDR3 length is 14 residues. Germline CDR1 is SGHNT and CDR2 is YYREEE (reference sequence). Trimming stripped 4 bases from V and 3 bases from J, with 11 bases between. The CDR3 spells CASSGGTFYNEQFF. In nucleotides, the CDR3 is TGTGCCAGCAGCGGCGGGACTTTCTACAATGAGCAGTTCTTC. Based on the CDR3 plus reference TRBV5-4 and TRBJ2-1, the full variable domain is ETGVTQSPTHLIKTRGQQVTLRCSSQSGHNTVSWYQQALGQGPQFIFQYYREEENGRGNFPPRFSGLQFPNYSSELNVNALELDDSALYLCASSGGTFYNEQFFGPGTRLTVL.

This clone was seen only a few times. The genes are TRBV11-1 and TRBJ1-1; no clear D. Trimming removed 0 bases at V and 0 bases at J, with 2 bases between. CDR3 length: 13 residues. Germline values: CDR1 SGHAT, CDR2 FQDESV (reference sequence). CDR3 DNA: TGTGCCAGCAGCTTAGCGGTGAACACTGAAGCTTTCTTT. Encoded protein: CASSLAVNTEAFF.

The CDR3, as DNA: TGCAGCGCCGGAGGTCTGGGACCATTCAACCTAGAAAAACTGTTTTTT. This encodes CSAGGLGPFNLEKLFF. The J gene is TRBJ1-4, the V gene TRBV29-1; the D gene is possibly TRBD1 (5 bases). The germline gives CDR1 SQVTM, CDR2 ANQGSEA. V was clipped by 7 bases and J by 8 bases, with 26 bases between them. This CDR3 region has 16 residues. Supplemented by reference TRBV29-1 and TRBJ1-4, the full variable domain reads SAVISQKPSRDICQRGTSLTIQCQVDSQVTMMFWYRQQPGQSLTLIATANQGSEATYESGFVIDKFPISRPNLTFSTLTVSNMSPEDSSIYLCSAGGLGPFNLEKLFFGSGTQLSVL.

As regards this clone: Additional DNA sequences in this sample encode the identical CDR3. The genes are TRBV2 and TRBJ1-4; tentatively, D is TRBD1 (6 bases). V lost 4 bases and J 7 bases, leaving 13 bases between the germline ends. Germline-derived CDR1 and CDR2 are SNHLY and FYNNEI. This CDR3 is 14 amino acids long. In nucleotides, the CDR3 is TGTGCCAGCAGTGTAAGGCAGGGGAGTGAAAAACTGTTTTTT. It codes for CASSVRQGSEKLFF. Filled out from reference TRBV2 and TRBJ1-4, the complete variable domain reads EPEVTQTPSHQVTQMGQEVILRCVPISNHLYFYWYRQILGQKVEFLVSFYNNEISEKSEIFDDQFSVERPDGSNFTLKIRSTKLEDSAMYFCASSVRQGSEKLFFGSGTQLSVL.

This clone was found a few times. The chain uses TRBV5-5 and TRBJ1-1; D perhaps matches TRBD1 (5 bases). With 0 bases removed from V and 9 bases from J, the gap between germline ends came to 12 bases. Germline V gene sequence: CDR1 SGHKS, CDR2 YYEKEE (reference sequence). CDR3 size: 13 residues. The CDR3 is CASSLVSGGQAFF. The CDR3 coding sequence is TGTGCCAGCAGCTTGGTTTCGGGGGGACAAGCTTTCTTT.

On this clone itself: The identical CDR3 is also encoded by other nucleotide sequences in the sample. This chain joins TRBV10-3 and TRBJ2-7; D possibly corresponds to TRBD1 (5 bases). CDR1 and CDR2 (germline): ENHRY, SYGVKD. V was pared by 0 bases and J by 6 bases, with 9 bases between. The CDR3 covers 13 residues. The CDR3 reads CAISESVGVEQYF. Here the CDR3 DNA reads TGTGCCATCAGTGAGTCAGTAGGGGTCGAGCAGTACTTC.

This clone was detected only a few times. In DNA, the CDR3 is TGTGCCAGCAGCTTTTATGCAGATACGCAGTATTTT. It codes for CASSFYADTQYF. The chain couples TRBV7-2 to TRBJ2-3; D ambiguous. The germline V gene has CDR1 SGHTA and CDR2 FQGNSA. The V and J ends lost 3 bases and 4 bases respectively, with 5 bases between them. The CDR3 loop spans 12 amino acids. Based on the CDR3 plus reference TRBV7-2 and TRBJ2-3, the full variable domain is GAGVSQSPSNKVTEKGKDVELRCDPISGHTALYWYRQSLGQGLEFLIYFQGNSAPDKSGLPSDRFSAERTGGSVSTLTIQRTQQEDSAVYLCASSFYADTQYFGPGTRLTVL.

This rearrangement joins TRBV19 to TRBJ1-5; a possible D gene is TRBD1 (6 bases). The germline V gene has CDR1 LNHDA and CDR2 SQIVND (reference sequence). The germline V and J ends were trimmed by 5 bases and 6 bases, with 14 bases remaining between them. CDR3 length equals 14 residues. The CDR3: CASSSGATSQPQHF. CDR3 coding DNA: TGTGCCAGTAGTTCGGGGGCTACAAGTCAGCCCCAGCATTTT.